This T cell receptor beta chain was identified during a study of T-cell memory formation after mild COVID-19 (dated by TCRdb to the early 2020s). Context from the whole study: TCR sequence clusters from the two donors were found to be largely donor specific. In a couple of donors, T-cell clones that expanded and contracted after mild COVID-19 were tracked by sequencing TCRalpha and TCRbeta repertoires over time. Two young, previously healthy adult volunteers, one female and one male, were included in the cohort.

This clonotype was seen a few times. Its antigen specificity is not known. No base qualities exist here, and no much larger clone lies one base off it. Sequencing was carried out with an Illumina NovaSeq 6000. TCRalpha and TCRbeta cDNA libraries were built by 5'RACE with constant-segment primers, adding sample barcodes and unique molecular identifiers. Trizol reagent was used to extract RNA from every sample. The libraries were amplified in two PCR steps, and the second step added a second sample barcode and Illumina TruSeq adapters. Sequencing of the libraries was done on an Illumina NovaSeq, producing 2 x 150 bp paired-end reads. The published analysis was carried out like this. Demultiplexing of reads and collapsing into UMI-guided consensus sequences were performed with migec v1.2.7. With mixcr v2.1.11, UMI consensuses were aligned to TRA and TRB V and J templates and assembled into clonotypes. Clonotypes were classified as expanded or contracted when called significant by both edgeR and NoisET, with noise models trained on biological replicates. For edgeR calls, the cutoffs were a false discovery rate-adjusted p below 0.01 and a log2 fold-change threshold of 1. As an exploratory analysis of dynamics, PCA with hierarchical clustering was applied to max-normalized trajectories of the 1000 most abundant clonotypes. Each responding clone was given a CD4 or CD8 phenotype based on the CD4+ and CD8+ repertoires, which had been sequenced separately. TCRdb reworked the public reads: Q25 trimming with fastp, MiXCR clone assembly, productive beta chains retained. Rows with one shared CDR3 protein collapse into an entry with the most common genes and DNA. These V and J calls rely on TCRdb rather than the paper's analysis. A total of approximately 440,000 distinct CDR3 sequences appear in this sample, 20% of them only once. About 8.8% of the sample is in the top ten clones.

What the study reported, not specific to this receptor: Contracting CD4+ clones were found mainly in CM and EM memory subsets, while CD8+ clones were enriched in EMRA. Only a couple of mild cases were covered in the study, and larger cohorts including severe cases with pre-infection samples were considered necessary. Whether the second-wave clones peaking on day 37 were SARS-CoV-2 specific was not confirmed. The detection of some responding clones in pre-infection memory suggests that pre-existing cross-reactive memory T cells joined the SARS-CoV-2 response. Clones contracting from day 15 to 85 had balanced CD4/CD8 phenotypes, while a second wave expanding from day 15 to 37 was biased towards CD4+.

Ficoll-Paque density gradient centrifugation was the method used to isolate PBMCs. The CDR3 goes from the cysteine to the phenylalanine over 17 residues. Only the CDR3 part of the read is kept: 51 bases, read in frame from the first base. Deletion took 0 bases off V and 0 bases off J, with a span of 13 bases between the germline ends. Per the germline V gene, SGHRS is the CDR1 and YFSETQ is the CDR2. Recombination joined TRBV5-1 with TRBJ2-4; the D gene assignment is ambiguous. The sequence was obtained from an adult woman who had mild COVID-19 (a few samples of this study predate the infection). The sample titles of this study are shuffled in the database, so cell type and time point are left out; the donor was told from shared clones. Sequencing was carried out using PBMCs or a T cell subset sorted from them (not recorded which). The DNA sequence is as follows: TGCGCCAGCAGCTTGGCAGATAGGGTTAGAGCCAAAAACATTCAGTACTTC. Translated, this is CASSLADRVRAKNIQYF.